These 32 T cell receptor beta chains originate from one sample sequenced in a study of tumor and adjacent non-tumor tissue in lung cancer. TCRbeta libraries were built with three rounds of nested PCR, modified from ARM-PCR. TCRdb reprocessed the multiplex PCR reads via MiXCR and lists one record per CDR3 protein. Of 80,000 to 130,000 distinct CDR3 sequences in the sample, around three fifths are singletons; the top ten hold approximately 18%. The template was RNA from unsorted bulk tissue. More than 3 cm separated this lung sample from the edge of the tumor. The sample consisted of distant non-tumor lung tissue. The source is a man aged 25-45 years with non-small cell lung cancer.

Concerning this clonotype: Just one base apart from a much larger clone, this may be a read error. The V gene is TRBV5-1, the J gene TRBJ1-1; TRBD1 agrees at 7 bases. V was clipped by 7 bases and J by 3 bases; unmatched bases: 9. Germline CDR1 and CDR2: SGHRS and YFSETQ. The CDR3 extends over 14 amino acids. CDR3 bases: TGCGCCAGCGGCCGGGCCACAGGGGACACTGAAGCTTTCTTT. It translates to CASGRATGDTEAFF.

This clonotype was counted once. It is likely a read error, because the conserved phenylalanine at the end of the CDR3 is missing. The chain is built from TRBV20-1 and TRBJ2-5; D remains unclear. Germline V gene data show CDR1 as DFQATT and CDR2 as SNEGSKA (reference sequence). The CDR3 totals 14 residues. CDR3 residues: CSTPIGRLLKTQYL. Written as DNA, the CDR3 is TGCAGTACTCCAATCGGTCGTCTTCTAAAGACTCAGTACTTG.

This clonotype was detected many times. The chain combines TRBV10-2 with TRBJ1-1, with 9 bases matching TRBD1. J lost 5 bases, V lost 4 bases, and 2 bases had no gene match. This CDR3 comprises 13 residues. Germline V gives CDR1 WSHSY, CDR2 SAAADI. CDR3 amino acids: CASSGQGGTEAFF. The CDR3 DNA sequence: TGCGCCAGCAGTGGACAGGGGGGAACTGAAGCTTTCTTT.

Concerning this clonotype itself: The junction and the germline gene differ at one end; a read error may be behind it. The chain carries TRBV29-1 and TRBJ2-7; D unclear. CDR3 length: 16 residues. From germline, CDR1 is SQVTM and CDR2 ANQGSEA. The CDR3 DNA reads as TGCAGCGTTGGTTCCCTCAGGAGCCTTCGGTCCTACGAGCACTACTTC. It encodes CSVGSLRSLRSYEHYF.

This clonotype was counted once. The junction differs from germline at one of its ends, possibly a read error. The V gene is TRBV29-1, the J gene TRBJ2-2; TRBD2 matches at 8 bases. Germline V lookup: CDR1 SQVTM, CDR2 ANQGSEA. This CDR3 is built from 15 residues. As DNA, the CDR3 is TGCAGCGTCAGGTTAGCGGGGCGGCGAACCGTGGAGCTGTTTTTT. This codes for CSVRLAGRRTVELFF.

The chain has TRBV20-1 and TRBJ2-1, with a tentative D call TRBD1 (6 bases). V lost 5 bases and J 0 bases, leaving 14 bases between the germline ends. Germline loops: CDR1 DFQATT, CDR2 SNEGSKA (reference sequence). The CDR3 contains 15 residues. CDR3 in amino acids: CSAEDRDTSYNEQFF. CDR3 nucleotide sequence: TGCAGTGCTGAGGACCGGGACACCTCCTACAATGAGCAGTTCTTC.

This clonotype was observed at least ten times. The CDR3 region has the DNA TGCAGTGCTAGCGGGGGGGCCAGGGATACGCAGTATTTT. Translating it yields CSASGGARDTQYF. The chain couples TRBV20-1 to TRBJ2-3, with TRBD2 identical over 8 bases. CDR3 length: 13 amino acids. CDR1 is DFQATT and CDR2 is SNEGSKA in the germline V gene (reference sequence). The V and J ends lost 3 bases and 6 bases, in that order; junction bases with no gene match: 5.

This clonotype was seen more than once but under ten times. The J gene is TRBJ2-7, the V gene TRBV6-1; D uncertain. V lost 3 bases and J lost 4, with 13 bases in between. The CDR3 has 14 amino acids. Per germline, CDR1 MNHNS and CDR2 SASEGT. CDR3 amino acids: CASSEGGPLYEQYF. The CDR3 DNA is TGTGCCAGCAGTGAGGGCGGCCCCCTATACGAGCAGTACTTC.

The gene calls are TRBV7-2 and TRBJ2-5, with D perhaps matching TRBD2 (6 bases). Germline V gives CDR1 SGHTA, CDR2 FQGNSA. Trimming removed 5 bases at V and 4 bases at J, with 14 bases between. This CDR3 comprises 14 residues. CDR3 coding DNA: TGTGCCAGCAGCCCCGGCGGGGCGCGAGAGACCCAGTACTTC. As protein: CASSPGGARETQYF.

Remarks on this clonotype: A much larger clone differs from this one at a single base, so this may be a read error. The J gene is TRBJ2-1, the V gene TRBV11-2, with D perhaps matching TRBD1 (6 bases). From germline, CDR1 is SGHAT and CDR2 FQNNGV. The CDR3 has 17 residues. V lost 5 bases, J lost 0 bases, and 17 bases lay in between. CDR3 residues: CASSILTRGSSYNEQFF. In nucleotides, the CDR3 is TGTGCCAGCAGCATCTTGACAAGGGGGTCCTCCTACAATGAGCAGTTCTTC.

Details on this clonotype: Because it lacks the conserved phenylalanine or tryptophan at the end, this CDR3 is likely a read error. CDR3: CANSPWTGQERTQYL. CDR3 nucleotides: TGTGCCAACAGTCCCTGGACAGGACAAGAGAGGACCCAGTACCTC. V gene TRBV6-5 combines with J gene TRBJ2-5, with TRBD1 identical over 7 bases. Germline V CDR1 and CDR2: MNHEY, SVGAGI. The CDR3 covers 15 residues.

This clonotype was observed a handful of times. Since a much larger clone is just one base distant, this may be a read error. This chain uses TRBV12-3 or TRBV12-4 with TRBJ2-7; perhaps D is TRBD1 or TRBD2 (6 bases each). This CDR3 region has 14 residues. For the CDR3, the DNA is TGTGCCAGCAGTTTGTGGGGGGCCCCCTACGGGCAGTACTTC. It yields the protein CASSLWGAPYGQYF.

About this clonotype itself: The CDR3 end shows no conserved phenylalanine or tryptophan, and so a read error is likely. The chain has TRBV12-3 or TRBV12-4 and TRBJ1-5, with D perhaps TRBD1 (6 bases). The CDR3 covers 21 residues. The DNA for the CDR3 is TGTCCCAGCACCCCTTGGGACACCGGGACATGGGGCAATTTAGGGAATCAGCCCCAGCATTCT. It codes for CPSTPWDTGTWGNLGNQPQHS.

This clonotype came up a few times. Possible read error: a much larger clone is one base away. The chain employs TRBV6-2 or TRBV6-3 and TRBJ1-5; weak D call: TRBD1 (5 bases). The CDR3 length is 14 residues. V shed 6 bases and J shed 5 bases, with 14 bases lying between them. Germline CDR1 MNHEY, CDR2 SVGEGT. The CDR3 nucleotides read TGTGCCAGCAGCCCCAGGACACCTTATCAGCCCCAGCATTTT. Protein: CASSPRTPYQPQHF.

For this clonotype: At one end, the junction sequence differs from germline, possibly due to a read error. This rearrangement joins TRBV11-2 to TRBJ2-3; the match to TRBD2 covers 8 bases. The CDR3 covers 15 residues. CDR1 and CDR2 (germline): SGHAT, FQNNGV. CDR3 region: CDSNSGGGRSDTQYF. For the CDR3, the DNA is TGTGACAGCAACTCCGGGGGGGGGCGGTCAGATACGCAGTATTTT.

In regard to this clonotype: The junction departs from the called germline gene at one end, perhaps through a read error. This rearrangement joins TRBV6-1 to TRBJ2-3, with no clear D. Germline lookup yields CDR1 MNHNS and CDR2 SASEGT. This CDR3 comprises 14 residues. The DNA of the CDR3 is TGTACCAGCAGCCTACTTACCAGCACAGATACGCAGTATTTT. It specifies CTSSLLTSTDTQYF.

Turning to this clonotype: It may be a read error: a sequence one base away is much more abundant. V and J are TRBV5-4 and TRBJ1-4, with TRBD1 identical over 7 bases. Per the germline V gene, CDR1 is SGHNT and CDR2 is YYREEE (reference sequence). The CDR3 runs to 15 residues. The CDR3: CTSSENRGLNEKLFF. Written as DNA, the CDR3 is TGTACCAGCAGCGAAAACAGGGGCTTAAATGAAAAACTGTTTTTT.

Concerning this clonotype: Being one base from a much bigger clone, this may be a read error. The CDR3 DNA follows: TGTACCAGCAGCCAAGATGTGCTAGAGGATTCGCAGTATTTT. Its translation: CTSSQDVLEDSQYF. The V call is TRBV4-2, the J call TRBJ2-3; D gene unclear. The V gene's germline CDR1 is LGHNA and CDR2 YNFKEQ. The CDR3 has 14 amino acids.

Comment on this clonotype: A much larger clone sits a single nucleotide away, making a read error possible. CDR3 amino acids: CTSSLRRGVNEQFF. CDR3 nucleotides: TGTACCAGCAGCTTACGGCGGGGGGTAAATGAGCAGTTCTTC. The rearrangement uses TRBV11-3 and TRBJ2-1; 8 positions match TRBD2. CDR3 length: 14 amino acids. CDR1 is SGHNT and CDR2 is YENEEA in the germline V gene.

As to this clonotype: The junction departs from germline at one end; a sequencing error may be responsible. J is TRBJ2-5 and V is TRBV20-1, with 7 bases fitting TRBD2. The CDR3 contains 15 residues. CDR1 and CDR2 (germline): DFQATT, SNEGSKA (reference sequence). This chain's CDR3 is CSARCQWGGEETQHF. The CDR3 DNA is TGCAGTGCTAGATGCCAGTGGGGGGGGGAAGAGACCCAGCACTTC.

This clonotype has just a few counts. This could be a read error, since a much larger clone is one nucleotide away. The chain joins TRBV6-5 to TRBJ1-3, with 10 bases identical to TRBD1. J gave up 3 bases and V 6 bases, and 8 bases lay outside the gene matches. CDR1 and CDR2 (germline): MNHEY, SVGAGI. The length of the CDR3 is 16 residues. The CDR3 DNA reads as TGTGCCAGCAGCCCCGGACAGGGGGGATATGGAAACACCATATATTTT. Protein sequence: CASSPGQGGYGNTIYF.

This clonotype was counted at least ten times. The chain recombines TRBV20-1 with TRBJ2-1; 8 bases are a match to TRBD1. Germline CDR1 reads DFQATT; CDR2 reads SNEGSKA (reference sequence). The CDR3 sequence is 14 residues long. The ends lost 6 bases at V and 7 bases at J; junction bases unmatched: 11. The CDR3 nucleotides are TGCAGTGCCGACAGGGGAAGGTCGGTTAATGAGCAGTTCTTC. Translation gives CSADRGRSVNEQFF.

This clonotype appeared many times. The chain links TRBV7-9 to TRBJ2-7, with a weak D call TRBD1 (6 bases). The CDR3 contains 13 residues. Germline V gene data show CDR1 as SEHNR and CDR2 as FQNEAQ (reference sequence). The ends were cut back, 5 bases at V and 3 bases at J, with 11 bases in the middle. CDR3: CASSTRTDYEQYF. CDR3 in DNA: TGTGCCAGCAGCACCCGGACAGACTACGAGCAGTACTTC.

To note about this clonotype: At one end the junction does not follow the germline gene, possibly because of a read error. This chain joins TRBV20-1 and TRBJ2-3; weak D call: TRBD2 (6 bases). Per germline, CDR1 DFQATT and CDR2 SNEGSKA (reference sequence). The CDR3 spans 15 residues. The DNA of the CDR3 is TGCAGTGCCCAGACTAGAAAGGATGGCACAGATACACAGTATTTT. Translating gives CSAQTRKDGTDTQYF.

The CDR3, as DNA: TGTGCCAGCAGCTTGATAGGGGGCACCGGGGAGCTGTTTTTT. Its protein is CASSLIGGTGELFF. This chain links TRBV11-2 with TRBJ2-2; tentative D call: TRBD1 (6 bases). The CDR3 spans 14 residues. V lost 3 bases and J 4 bases, leaving 9 bases between the germline ends. From germline, CDR1 is SGHAT and CDR2 FQNNGV.

About this clonotype itself: At one of its ends the junction is not consistent with the germline gene, which may arise from a read error. V is TRBV20-1 and J is TRBJ2-2; TRBD2 matches 8 bases. This CDR3 is built from 14 residues. The germline CDR1 and CDR2 sequences are DFQATT and SNEGSKA (reference sequence). CDR3 coding DNA: TGCAGTACTAGAGAGACTAGCGACACCGGGGAGCTGTTTTTT. Its translation: CSTRETSDTGELFF.

In regard to this clonotype: An end of the junction does not agree with germline; a read error may underlie this. V gene TRBV20-1 combines with J gene TRBJ2-1, with D perhaps matching TRBD1 (5 bases). The CDR3 totals 15 residues. The V gene's germline CDR1 is DFQATT and CDR2 SNEGSKA (reference sequence). The CDR3 DNA is TGCAGTGTTAGAGACCAGGGAAGCTCCTACAATGAGCAGTTCTTC. Encoded protein: CSVRDQGSSYNEQFF.

On this clonotype: Since a much larger clone is just one base distant, this may be a read error. This rearrangement joins TRBV4-2 to TRBJ2-7, with D hard to call. This CDR3 spans 15 amino acids. With 0 bases removed from V and 6 bases from J, the gap between germline ends came to 15 bases. Germline V gene lookup returns CDR1 LGHNA and CDR2 YNFKEQ. This chain's CDR3 is CASSQDSGRPIEQYF. The CDR3 coding sequence is TGTGCCAGCAGCCAAGATTCCGGGCGACCAATCGAGCAGTACTTC.

Concerning this clonotype: The junction and the germline gene differ at one end; a read error may be behind it. V gene TRBV12-3 or TRBV12-4 combines with J gene TRBJ2-3, with a weak D call TRBD2 (5 bases). This CDR3 spans 13 amino acids. This CDR3 is CASGLVQRDTHYF. The CDR3 DNA is TGTGCCAGCGGTTTGGTCCAACGGGATACGCATTATTTT.

Concerning this clonotype: Being one base from a much bigger clone, this may be a read error. The chain links TRBV4-1 to TRBJ1-3; D is uncertain. Germline CDR1 MGHRA, CDR2 YSYEKL. The CDR3 sequence is 15 residues long. For the CDR3, the DNA is TGCGCCAGCAGCCAAGACAGGAGCTCTGGAAACACCATGTATTTT. Protein: CASSQDRSSGNTMYF.

About this clonotype: One end of the junction varies from germline; a read error may be responsible. The chain is built from TRBV20-1 and TRBJ2-1; TRBD1 aligns across 7 bases. The CDR3 runs 13 residues. CDR1 and CDR2 (germline): DFQATT, SNEGSKA (reference sequence). CDR3 residues: CSVRDRSYNEQFF. Written as DNA, the CDR3 is TGCAGTGTTAGGGACAGATCCTACAATGAGCAATTCTTC.

A word on this clonotype: Relative to the germline gene, one junction end is altered; a read error may explain this. The chain combines TRBV4-2 with TRBJ2-7, with D possibly TRBD1 on 5 matching bases. Per germline, CDR1 LGHNA and CDR2 YNFKEQ. CDR3 length equals 14 residues. This CDR3 is CVNSQEAGPYKQYF. Here the CDR3 DNA reads TGTGTCAACAGCCAAGAAGCAGGGCCCTACAAGCAGTACTTC.